Ten or more counts support the clone carrying this T cell receptor (beta chain). The antigen is not known. Using RNA transcripts as the source, TCR beta CDR3 regions were amplified. HTBI primers were used for first-round RT-PCR of the TCR CDR3. TCRdb re-called the multiplex PCR reads through MiXCR, storing one row per CDR3 protein. Of about 380,000 distinct CDR3 sequences in the sample, about a fifth were seen once. These data belong to a study of T cells in Graves' hyperthyroidism and ophthalmopathy. Findings and limits, study-wide: Through a model of 13 V-J features, ophthalmopathy was separated from stable hyperthyroidism.

Germline V gene sequence: CDR1 MNHEY, CDR2 SVGAGI. V dropped 2 bases and J dropped 5; count of bases not matched to a gene: 8. CDR3 length: 15 amino acids. The V gene is TRBV6-5, the J gene TRBJ2-5; 7 nucleotides align to TRBD1. This receptor was taken from a man aged 18 to 30 with Graves' ophthalmopathy. Sequencing was done on a sample of blood. CDR3 nucleotide sequence: TGTGCCAGCAGTTACGGAACAGGGGTTGGGGAGACCCAGTACTTC. Encoded protein: CASSYGTGVGETQYF.